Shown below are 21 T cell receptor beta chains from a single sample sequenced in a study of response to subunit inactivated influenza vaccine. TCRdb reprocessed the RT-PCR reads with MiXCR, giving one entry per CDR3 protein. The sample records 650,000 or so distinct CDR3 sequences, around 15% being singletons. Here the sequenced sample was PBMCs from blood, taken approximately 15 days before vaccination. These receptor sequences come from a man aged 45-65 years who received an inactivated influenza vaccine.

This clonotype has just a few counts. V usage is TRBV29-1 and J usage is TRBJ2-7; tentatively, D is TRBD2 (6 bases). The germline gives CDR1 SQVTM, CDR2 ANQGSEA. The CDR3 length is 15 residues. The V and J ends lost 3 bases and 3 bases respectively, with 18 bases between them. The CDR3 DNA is TGCAGCGTTGATCTGGGGTATGGAGGGAACTACGAGCAGTACTTC. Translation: CSVDLGYGGNYEQYF.

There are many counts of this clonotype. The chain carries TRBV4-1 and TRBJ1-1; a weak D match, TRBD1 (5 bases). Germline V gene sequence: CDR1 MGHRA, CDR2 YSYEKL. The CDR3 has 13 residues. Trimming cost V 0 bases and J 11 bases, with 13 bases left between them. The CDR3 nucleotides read TGCGCCAGCAGCCAAGACAAGGGGCTGAGCGCTTTCTTT. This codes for CASSQDKGLSAFF.

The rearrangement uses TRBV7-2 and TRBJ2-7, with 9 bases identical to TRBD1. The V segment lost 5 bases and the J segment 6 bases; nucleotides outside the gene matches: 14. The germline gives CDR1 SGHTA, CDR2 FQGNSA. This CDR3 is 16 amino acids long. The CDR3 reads CASSMGQGLRGLEQYF. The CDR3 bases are TGTGCCAGCAGCATGGGACAGGGTCTTCGGGGCCTCGAGCAGTACTTC.

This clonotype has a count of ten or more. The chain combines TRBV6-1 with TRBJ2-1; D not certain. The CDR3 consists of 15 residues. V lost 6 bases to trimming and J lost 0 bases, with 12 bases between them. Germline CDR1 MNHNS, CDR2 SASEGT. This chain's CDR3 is CASSPGFRSYNEQFF. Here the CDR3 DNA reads TGTGCCAGCAGCCCCGGGTTTCGCTCCTACAATGAGCAGTTCTTC.

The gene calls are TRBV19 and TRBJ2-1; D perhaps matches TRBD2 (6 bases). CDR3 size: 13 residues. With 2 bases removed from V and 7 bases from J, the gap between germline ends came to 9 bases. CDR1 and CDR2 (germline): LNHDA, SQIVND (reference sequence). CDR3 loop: CASSISSVNEQFF. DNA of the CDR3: TGTGCCAGTAGTATATCTAGCGTAAATGAGCAGTTCTTC.

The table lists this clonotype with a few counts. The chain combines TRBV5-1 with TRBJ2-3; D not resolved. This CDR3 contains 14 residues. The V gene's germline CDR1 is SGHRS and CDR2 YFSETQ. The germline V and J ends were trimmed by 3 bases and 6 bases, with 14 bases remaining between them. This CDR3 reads CASSSAHTSDTQYF. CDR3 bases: TGCGCCAGCAGCTCGGCCCACACGTCCGATACGCAGTATTTT.

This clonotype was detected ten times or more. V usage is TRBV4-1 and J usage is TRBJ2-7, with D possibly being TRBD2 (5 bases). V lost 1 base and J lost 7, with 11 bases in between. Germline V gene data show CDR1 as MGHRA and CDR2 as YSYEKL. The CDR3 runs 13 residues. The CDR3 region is CASSQVRGLEQYF. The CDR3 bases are TGCGCCAGCAGCCAAGTCCGGGGATTGGAGCAGTACTTC.

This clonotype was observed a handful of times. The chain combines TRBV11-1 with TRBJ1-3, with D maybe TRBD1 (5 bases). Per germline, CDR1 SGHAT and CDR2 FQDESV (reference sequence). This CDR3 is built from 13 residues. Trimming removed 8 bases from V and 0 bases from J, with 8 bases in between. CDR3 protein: CASDDSSGNTIYF. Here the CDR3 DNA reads TGTGCCAGCGACGACAGCTCTGGAAACACCATATATTTT. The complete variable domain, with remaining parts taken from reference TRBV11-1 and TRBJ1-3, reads EAEVAQSPRYKITEKSQAVAFWCDPISGHATLYWYRQILGQGPELLVQFQDESVVDDSQLPKDRFSAERLKGVDSTLKIQPAELGDSAMYLCASDDSSGNTIYFGEGSWLTVV.

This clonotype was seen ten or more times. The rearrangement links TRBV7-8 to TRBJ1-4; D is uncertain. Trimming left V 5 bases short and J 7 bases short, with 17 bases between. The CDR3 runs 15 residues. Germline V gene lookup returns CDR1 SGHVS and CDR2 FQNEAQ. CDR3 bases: TGTGCCAGCAGCACCCCGACGGGAATGGCTGAAAAACTGTTTTTT. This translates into CASSTPTGMAEKLFF.

CDR3 residues: CASRRGQLSGYTF. CDR3 bases: TGTGCCAGCAGACGGGGACAGTTGAGTGGCTACACCTTC. The gene calls are TRBV5-5 and TRBJ1-2, with 7 bases that match TRBD1. Looked up from germline, CDR1 is SGHKS and CDR2 is YYEKEE (reference sequence). V shed 5 bases, J shed 7 bases, and the junction held 8 bases outside the gene matches. The length of the CDR3 is 13 residues.

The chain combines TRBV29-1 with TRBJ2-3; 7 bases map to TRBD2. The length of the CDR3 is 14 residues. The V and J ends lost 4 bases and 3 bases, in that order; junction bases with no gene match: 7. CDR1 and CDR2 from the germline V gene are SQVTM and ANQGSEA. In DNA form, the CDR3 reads TGCAGCGTTGGGGCGGGAGTTGCAACAGATACGCAGTATTTT. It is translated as CSVGAGVATDTQYF.

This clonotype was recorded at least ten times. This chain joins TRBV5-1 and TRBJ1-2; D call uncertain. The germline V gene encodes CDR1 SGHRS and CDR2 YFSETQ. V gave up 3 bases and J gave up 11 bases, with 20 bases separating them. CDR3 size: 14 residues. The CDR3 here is CASSYSSTETRYTF. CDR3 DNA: TGCGCCAGCAGCTATTCTTCGACGGAAACGAGGTACACCTTC.

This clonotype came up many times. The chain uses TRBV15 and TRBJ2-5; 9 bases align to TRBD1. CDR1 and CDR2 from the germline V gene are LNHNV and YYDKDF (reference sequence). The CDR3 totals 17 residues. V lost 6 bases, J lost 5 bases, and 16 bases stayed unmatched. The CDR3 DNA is TGTGCCACCAGTACCATACCCATGGACAGGGGAGTGGAGACCCAGTACTTC. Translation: CATSTIPMDRGVETQYF.

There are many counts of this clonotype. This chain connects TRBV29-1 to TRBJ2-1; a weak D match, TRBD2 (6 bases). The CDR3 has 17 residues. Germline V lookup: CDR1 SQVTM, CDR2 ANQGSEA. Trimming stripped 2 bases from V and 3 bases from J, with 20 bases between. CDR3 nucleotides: TGCAGCGTTGAATGGTTAGAGCGGGTCCTGGACTACAATGAGCAGTTCTTC. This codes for CSVEWLERVLDYNEQFF.

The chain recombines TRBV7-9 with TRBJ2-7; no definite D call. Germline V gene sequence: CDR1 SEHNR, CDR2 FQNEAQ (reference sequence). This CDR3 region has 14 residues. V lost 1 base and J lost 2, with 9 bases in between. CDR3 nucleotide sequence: TGTGCCAGCAGCTTAGGATTGATCCCCTACGAGCAGTACTTC. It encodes CASSLGLIPYEQYF.

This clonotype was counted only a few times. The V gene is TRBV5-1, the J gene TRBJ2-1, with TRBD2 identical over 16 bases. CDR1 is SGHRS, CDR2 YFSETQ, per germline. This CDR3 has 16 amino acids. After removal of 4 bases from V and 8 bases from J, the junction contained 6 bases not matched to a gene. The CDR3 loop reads CASSGTSGGAYDEQFF. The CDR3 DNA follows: TGCGCCAGCAGCGGGACTAGCGGGGGGGCTTACGATGAGCAGTTCTTC.

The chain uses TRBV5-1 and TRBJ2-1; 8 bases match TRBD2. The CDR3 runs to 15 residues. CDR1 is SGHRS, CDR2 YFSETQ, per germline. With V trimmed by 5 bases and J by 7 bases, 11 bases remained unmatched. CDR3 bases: TGCGCCAGCAGTCTTTCGGGGGGGCCAAGGAATGAGCAGTTCTTC. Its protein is CASSLSGGPRNEQFF.

In nucleotides, the CDR3 is TGTGCCAGCAGGCCACTAGTGAACACCGGGGAGCTGTTTTTT. Encoded protein: CASRPLVNTGELFF. The V call is TRBV2, the J call TRBJ2-2; weak D call: TRBD2 (5 bases). V lost 6 bases and J 1 base, leaving 9 bases between the germline ends. Germline V gives CDR1 SNHLY, CDR2 FYNNEI. The CDR3 contains 14 residues.

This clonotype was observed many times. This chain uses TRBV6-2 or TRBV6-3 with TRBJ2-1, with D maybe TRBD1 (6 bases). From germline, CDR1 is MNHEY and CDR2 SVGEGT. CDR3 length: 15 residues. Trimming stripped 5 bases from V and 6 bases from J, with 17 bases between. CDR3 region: CASSRRGWVRNEQFF. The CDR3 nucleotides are TGTGCCAGCAGTCGCAGGGGATGGGTGCGCAATGAGCAGTTCTTC.

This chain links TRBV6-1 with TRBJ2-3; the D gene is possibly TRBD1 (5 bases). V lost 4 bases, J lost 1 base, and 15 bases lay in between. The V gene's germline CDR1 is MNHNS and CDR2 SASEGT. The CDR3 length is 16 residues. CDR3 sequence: CASSVMGRAGTDTQYF. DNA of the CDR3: TGTGCCAGCAGTGTCATGGGCAGGGCAGGCACAGATACGCAGTATTTT.

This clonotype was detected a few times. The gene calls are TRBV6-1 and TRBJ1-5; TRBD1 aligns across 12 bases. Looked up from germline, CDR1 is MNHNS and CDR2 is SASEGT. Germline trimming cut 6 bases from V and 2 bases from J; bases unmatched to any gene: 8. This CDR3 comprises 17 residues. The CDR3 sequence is CASRQGQGAKGNQPQHF. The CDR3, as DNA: TGTGCCAGCAGACAGGGACAGGGGGCTAAGGGCAATCAGCCCCAGCATTTT.